A selection of T cell receptor beta chains follows, all from one sample in a study of immune evolution from preneoplasia to lung adenocarcinoma. Clones were sequenced by immunoSEQ multiplex PCR, and TCRdb holds only the in-frame ones, with some missing. The sample shows 30,000 to 45,000 clones, 74% of them seen only once. Source material: FFPE invasive lung adenocarcinoma tissue. Source of these receptors: a person aged 55 to 70 with lung adenocarcinoma. The CDR3 runs from the conserved cysteine through the conserved F or W. D genes are given only for firm matches. Some rows have no size entry. The others give once, few or many, or a class for an expanded clone.

j_call: TRBJ2-5; v_call: TRBV2; d_call: NA; clone_size: NA; cdr3_aa: CASSESPPNLQETQYF; cdr3_nt: TGTGCCAGCAGTGAATCCCCCCCCAACCTCCAAGAGACCCAGTACTTC
j_call: TRBJ2-5; v_call: TRBV28; d_call: TRBD2; clone_size: few; cdr3_aa: CASSRGLASGETQYF; cdr3_nt: TGTGCCAGCAGTCGTGGACTAGCTAGCGGGGAGACCCAGTACTTC
j_call: TRBJ2-3; v_call: TRBV6-5; d_call: NA; clone_size: NA; cdr3_aa: CASFERNPSDTQYF; cdr3_nt: TGTGCCAGCTTCGAGCGGAACCCATCAGATACGCAGTATTTT
j_call: TRBJ1-1; v_call: TRBV7-8; d_call: NA; clone_size: NA; cdr3_aa: CASSFGRNTEAFF; cdr3_nt: TGTGCCAGCAGCTTCGGCAGGAACACTGAAGCTTTCTTT
j_call: TRBJ2-7; v_call: TRBV5-4; d_call: NA; clone_size: NA; cdr3_aa: CASSLDQATYEQYF; cdr3_nt: TGTGCCAGCAGCTTGGACCAAGCGACCTACGAGCAGTACTTC
j_call: TRBJ2-2; v_call: TRBV7-3; d_call: NA; clone_size: few; cdr3_aa: CASSRQFTGELFF; cdr3_nt: TGTGCCAGCAGCCGACAGTTCACCGGGGAGCTGTTTTTT
j_call: TRBJ2-6; v_call: TRBV29-1; d_call: NA; clone_size: NA; cdr3_aa: CSVEFGGTSSSGANVLTF; cdr3_nt: TGCAGCGTTGAATTCGGGGGAACATCCAGCTCTGGGGCCAACGTCCTGACTTTC
j_call: TRBJ2-3; v_call: TRBV4-1; d_call: TRBD2; clone_size: once; cdr3_aa: CASSPGLAGGDTQYF; cdr3_nt: TGCGCCAGCAGTCCGGGACTAGCGGGAGGGGATACGCAGTATTTT
j_call: TRBJ1-3; v_call: TRBV2; d_call: NA; clone_size: NA; cdr3_aa: CASSLGSSGNTIYF; cdr3_nt: TGTGCCAGCAGTCTCGGTAGCTCTGGAAACACCATATATTTT
j_call: TRBJ1-1; v_call: TRBV7-2; d_call: NA; clone_size: NA; cdr3_aa: CASSSQPRDTEAFF; cdr3_nt: TGTGCCAGCAGCTCTCAACCGAGGGACACTGAAGCTTTCTTT
j_call: TRBJ2-1; v_call: TRBV7-2; d_call: TRBD2; clone_size: NA; cdr3_aa: CASRPTSGANEQFF; cdr3_nt: TGTGCCAGCAGACCGACTAGCGGGGCAAATGAGCAGTTCTTC
j_call: TRBJ2-3; v_call: TRBV7-9; d_call: NA; clone_size: once; cdr3_aa: CASSFGGTVTDTQYF; cdr3_nt: TGTGCCAGCAGCTTTGGCGGGACAGTCACAGATACGCAGTATTTT
j_call: TRBJ2-5; v_call: TRBV7-2; d_call: NA; clone_size: NA; cdr3_aa: CASSLVGASQETQYF; cdr3_nt: TGTGCCAGCAGCTTAGTAGGTGCTAGCCAAGAGACCCAGTACTTC
j_call: TRBJ2-5; v_call: TRBV5-4; d_call: TRBD1; clone_size: NA; cdr3_aa: CASSRGQGQETQYF; cdr3_nt: TGTGCCAGCAGCCGCGGACAGGGCCAAGAGACCCAGTACTTC
j_call: TRBJ2-7; v_call: TRBV20-1; d_call: NA; clone_size: once; cdr3_aa: CRPGRSYEQYF; cdr3_nt: TGCAGACCAGGTCGCTCCTACGAGCAGTACTTT
j_call: TRBJ2-2; v_call: TRBV18; d_call: NA; clone_size: NA; cdr3_aa: CASSPAGQGSTGELFF; cdr3_nt: TGTGCCAGCTCACCGGCAGGGCAGGGAAGCACCGGGGAGCTGTTTTTT